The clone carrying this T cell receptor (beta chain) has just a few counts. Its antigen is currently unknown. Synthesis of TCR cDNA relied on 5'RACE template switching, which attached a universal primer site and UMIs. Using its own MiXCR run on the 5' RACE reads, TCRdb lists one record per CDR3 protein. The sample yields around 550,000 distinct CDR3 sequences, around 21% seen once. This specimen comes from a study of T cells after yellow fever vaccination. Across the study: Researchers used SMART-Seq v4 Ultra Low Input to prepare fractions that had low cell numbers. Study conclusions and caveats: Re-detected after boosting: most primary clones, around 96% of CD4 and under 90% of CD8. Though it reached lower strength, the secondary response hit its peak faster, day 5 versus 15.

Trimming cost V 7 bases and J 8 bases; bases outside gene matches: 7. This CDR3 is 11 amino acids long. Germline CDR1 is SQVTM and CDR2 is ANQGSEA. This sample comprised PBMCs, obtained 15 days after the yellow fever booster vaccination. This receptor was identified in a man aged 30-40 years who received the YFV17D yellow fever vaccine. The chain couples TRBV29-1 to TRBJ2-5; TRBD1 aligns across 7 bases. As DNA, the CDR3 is TGCAGCGGCGCCACAGGGGAAACCCAGTACTTC. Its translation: CSGATGETQYF.